The source of this T cell receptor (beta chain) is a study of blood T cell repertoires in COVID-19. About the research overall: Whether acute or convalescent, the COVID-19 samples came from the United States, Italy and Spain. T cells, B-cell-depleted T cells, or PBMCs provided the cDNA or gDNA that served as material.

How the authors handled the data: By means of reference gene primer amplification, nucleated cell counts were estimated. Clones were read by immunoSEQ multiplex PCR, and TCRdb kept only the in-frame ones, dropping some. V, J and clone size derive from that table, while D and trimming were established from the DNA sequence. The repertoire holds tens of thousands of clones, with around 80% as singletons. V dropped 5 bases and J dropped 12 bases, with 14 bases sitting between them. The CDR3 has 12 residues. The V and J genes are TRBV12-3 or TRBV12-4 and TRBJ2-1; D remains unclear. The sample taken for sequencing was peripheral blood. This sequence was found in a man aged 50-59 years with active or convalescent COVID-19. The CDR3 loop is CASSPSIFGQFF. CDR3 coding DNA: TGTGCCAGCAGTCCGTCAATTTTCGGGCAGTTCTTC.